Given below is one TCR beta chain in context. The antigen is not known. These data come from a study of cytomegalovirus exposure and HLA in healthy donors. It was with 60 Vbeta and 13 Jbeta primers that the PCR ran. Assay used: immunoSEQ multiplex PCR; TCRdb lists only in-frame clones, some missing. The table lists approximately 93,000 clones, roughly four fifths of them singletons. CDR1 and CDR2 from the germline V gene are MNHEY and SMNVEV (reference sequence). Trimming took 3 bases from V and 0 from J; bases not matched to a gene: 6. The CDR3 runs 17 residues. Overall study results and limits: Association with HLA alleles at 0.05 false discovery rate was found for 16,951 TCR beta sequences in a later analysis.

Sequenced input: PBMCs. This chain joins TRBV27 and TRBJ1-2, with TRBD1 matching over 11 bases. This clonotype was obtained from a man in his fifties or sixties in good health and CMV-seronegative. The CDR3 DNA sequence: TGTGCCAGCAGTTTGTTAGGACAGGGGGCCGCTAACTATGGCTACACCTTC. This encodes CASSLLGQGAANYGYTF.